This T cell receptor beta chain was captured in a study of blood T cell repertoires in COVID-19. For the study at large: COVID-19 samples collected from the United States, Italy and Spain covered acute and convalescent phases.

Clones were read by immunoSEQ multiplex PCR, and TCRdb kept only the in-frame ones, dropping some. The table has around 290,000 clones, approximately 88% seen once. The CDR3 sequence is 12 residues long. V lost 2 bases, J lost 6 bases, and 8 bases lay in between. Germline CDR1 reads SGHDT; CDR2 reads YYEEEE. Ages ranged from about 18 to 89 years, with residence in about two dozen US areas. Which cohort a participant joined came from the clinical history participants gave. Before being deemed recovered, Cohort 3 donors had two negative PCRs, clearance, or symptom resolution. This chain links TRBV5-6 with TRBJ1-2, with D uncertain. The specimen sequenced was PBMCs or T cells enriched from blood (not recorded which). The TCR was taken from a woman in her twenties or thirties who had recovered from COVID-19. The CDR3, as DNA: TGTGCCAGCAGCTTAACAACAGATGGCTACACCTTC. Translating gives CASSLTTDGYTF. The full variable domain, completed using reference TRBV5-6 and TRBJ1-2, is DAGVTQSPTHLIKTRGQQVTLRCSPKSGHDTVSWYQQALGQGPQFIFQYYEEEERQRGNFPDRFSGHQFPNYSSELNVNALLLGDSALYLCASSLTTDGYTFGSGTRLTVV.